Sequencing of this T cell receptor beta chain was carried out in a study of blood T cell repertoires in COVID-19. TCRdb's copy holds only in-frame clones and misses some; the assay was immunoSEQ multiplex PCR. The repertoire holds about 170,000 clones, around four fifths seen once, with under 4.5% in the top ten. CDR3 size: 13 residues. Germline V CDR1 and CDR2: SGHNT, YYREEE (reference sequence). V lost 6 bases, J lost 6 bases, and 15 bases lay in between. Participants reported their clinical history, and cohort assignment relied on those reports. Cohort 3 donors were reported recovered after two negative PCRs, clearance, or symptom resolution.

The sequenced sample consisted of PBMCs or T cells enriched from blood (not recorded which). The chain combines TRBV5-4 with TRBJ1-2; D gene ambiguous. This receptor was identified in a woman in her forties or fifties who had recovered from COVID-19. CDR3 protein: CASTMSVPHGYTF. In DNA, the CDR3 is TGTGCCAGCACCATGTCGGTCCCCCATGGCTACACCTTC.